This entry lists 25 T cell receptor beta chains sequenced from one sample in a study of blood T cell repertoires in COVID-19. Data came from immunoSEQ multiplex PCR; TCRdb stores just in-frame clones and leaves some out. The table has 140,000 or so clones, about four fifths seen once. What was sequenced was peripheral blood. These receptors originate from a man between 65 and 85 years old who had recovered from COVID-19.

Notes on this clone: The same CDR3 is also encoded by other DNA sequences in this sample. The chain joins TRBV19 to TRBJ2-7, with 7 bases fitting TRBD1. The CDR3 covers 13 residues. Germline CDR1 and CDR2: LNHDA and SQIVND (reference sequence). Trimming took 6 bases from V and 2 from J; bases not matched to a gene: 4. The CDR3 loop reads CASSPGQTYEQYF. The CDR3 DNA follows: TGTGCCAGTAGCCCGGGACAGACCTACGAGCAGTACTTC.

Concerning this clone: The germline gene is not matched at one end of the junction; a read error may be the cause. The chain joins TRBV7-2 to TRBJ2-3; 11 bases align to TRBD2. The CDR3 totals 15 residues. Germline lookup yields CDR1 SGHTA and CDR2 FQGNSA. In DNA form, the CDR3 reads TGTGCCAGCAGCATAGCGGGAGGGGGGACAGATACGCAGTATTTT. Translated: CASSIAGGGTDTQYF.

The rearrangement uses TRBV19 and TRBJ2-3, with 7 bases fitting TRBD2. Trimming cost V 6 bases and J 0 bases; bases outside gene matches: 6. The CDR3 runs 15 residues. Germline loops: CDR1 LNHDA, CDR2 SQIVND (reference sequence). The CDR3: CASRLTSASTDTQYF. The CDR3 DNA sequence: TGTGCCAGTAGACTCACTAGCGCTAGCACAGATACGCAGTATTTT.

The chain combines TRBV9 with TRBJ2-2, with TRBD2 matching over 10 bases. This CDR3 region has 16 residues. Germline V gene lookup returns CDR1 SGDLS and CDR2 YYNGEE. Germline trimming cut 3 bases from V and 3 bases from J; bases unmatched to any gene: 5. The CDR3 coding sequence is TGTGCCAGCAGCGGACGTGGACTAGCGGACACCGGGGAGCTGTTTTTT. Translating gives CASSGRGLADTGELFF.

This chain joins TRBV2 and TRBJ2-4; 11 bases line up with TRBD2. V gave up 6 bases and J gave up 8 bases; unmatched junction bases: 0. The germline V gene has CDR1 SNHLY and CDR2 FYNNEI. CDR3 size: 12 residues. CDR3 DNA: TGTGCCAGCAGACTAGCGGGAGACATTCAGTACTTC. Translated, it gives CASRLAGDIQYF.

The chain combines TRBV3-1 (or the pseudogene TRBV3-2) with TRBJ2-3; D is perhaps TRBD2 (6 bases). V gave up 4 bases and J gave up 2 bases, with 13 bases separating them. Germline lookup yields CDR1 LGHDT and CDR2 YNNKEL (reference sequence). The CDR3 loop spans 15 amino acids. The CDR3 nucleotides are TGTGCCAGCAGCCCTACGGGACTTCCCACAGATACGCAGTATTTT. It translates to CASSPTGLPTDTQYF.

This chain connects TRBV18 to TRBJ1-1, with 9 bases that match TRBD1. The germline V gene has CDR1 KGHSH and CDR2 LQKENI. Trimming at V came to 3 bases and at J to 5 bases, leaving 7 bases not matched to a gene. The CDR3 loop spans 15 amino acids. The CDR3 DNA reads TGTGCCAGCTCACCCACCGGGACAGGGACGACTGAAGCTTTCTTT. Its protein product is CASSPTGTGTTEAFF.

The chain recombines TRBV6-5 with TRBJ2-3, with 8 bases identical to TRBD1. V lost 8 bases and J lost 3; bases outside the gene matches: 7. Germline V CDR1 and CDR2: MNHEY, SVGAGI. The CDR3 consists of 14 residues. This chain's CDR3 is CASAQGVQTDTQYF. The CDR3 DNA reads as TGTGCCAGCGCACAGGGGGTTCAGACAGATACGCAGTATTTT.

This clone was counted between two and nine times. V and J are TRBV7-2 and TRBJ2-7; D unclear. V lost 3 bases, J lost 0 bases, and 15 bases lay in between. Germline V gives CDR1 SGHTA, CDR2 FQGNSA. The CDR3 has 16 residues. The CDR3, as DNA: TGTGCCAGCAGCTTTGCGTACGGAGCGAGCTCCTACGAGCAGTACTTC. Translation gives CASSFAYGASSYEQYF.

This clone was seen just once. The chain joins TRBV27 to TRBJ1-2; perhaps TRBD1 as D (6 bases). V was shortened by 6 bases and J by 4 bases, with 12 bases between the two germline ends. This CDR3 region has 13 residues. Looked up from germline, CDR1 is MNHEY and CDR2 is SMNVEV (reference sequence). The DNA for the CDR3 is TGTGCCAGCAGCAATAAGGGGGTCTATGGCTACACCTTC. The encoded protein is CASSNKGVYGYTF.

This chain links TRBV15 with TRBJ2-2; 11 bases fit TRBD2. The length of the CDR3 is 16 residues. Trimming took 1 base from V and 5 from J; bases not matched to a gene: 3. The germline V gene has CDR1 LNHNV and CDR2 YYDKDF (reference sequence). This CDR3 reads CATSRGLAGGTGELFF. CDR3 DNA sequence: TGTGCCACCAGCAGAGGTTTAGCGGGGGGGACCGGGGAGCTGTTTTTT.

The rearrangement links TRBV19 to TRBJ2-1; 11 bases map to TRBD1. The CDR3 has 13 amino acids. Germline CDR1 is LNHDA and CDR2 is SQIVND (reference sequence). Losses at the gene ends were 7 bases for V and 9 bases for J; bases not matched to a gene: 5. In DNA form, the CDR3 reads TGTGCCAGTACCTCGGACAGGGGGCGTGAGCAGTTCTTC. Amino acid sequence: CASTSDRGREQFF.

The chain couples TRBV9 to TRBJ2-5; 10 nucleotides line up with TRBD1. V dropped 3 bases and J dropped 3; count of bases not matched to a gene: 8. CDR3 length: 16 amino acids. Germline V gene lookup returns CDR1 SGDLS and CDR2 YYNGEE. The CDR3 here is CASSALGDRGKETQYF. CDR3 coding DNA: TGTGCCAGCAGCGCCCTAGGGGACAGGGGAAAAGAGACCCAGTACTTC.

V and J are TRBV5-1 and TRBJ2-3; 7 nucleotides align to TRBD2. V lost 5 bases to trimming and J lost 0 bases; unmatched junction nucleotides: 3. Germline V gives CDR1 SGHRS, CDR2 YFSETQ. The length of the CDR3 is 14 residues. The DNA of the CDR3 is TGCGCCAGCAGTGGCGGGAGAAGCACAGATACGCAGTATTTT. Its protein is CASSGGRSTDTQYF. The variable domain in full, completed from reference TRBV5-1 and TRBJ2-3, reads KAGVTQTPRYLIKTRGQQVTLSCSPISGHRSVSWYQQTPGQGLQFLFEYFSETQRNKGNFPGRFSGRQFSNSRSEMNVSTLELGDSALYLCASSGGRSTDTQYFGPGTRLTVL.

This chain connects TRBV4-3 to TRBJ2-3; 13 bases are a match to TRBD2. This CDR3 spans 16 amino acids. V was pared by 1 base and J by 4 bases, with 2 bases of the junction left unmatched. Germline values: CDR1 LGHNA, CDR2 YSLEER. The CDR3 bases are TGCGCCAGCAGCCAAGGGACTAGCGGGAGCCCAGATACGCAGTATTTT. This gives the protein CASSQGTSGSPDTQYF.

This clone was seen only once. This chain connects TRBV9 to TRBJ2-1; TRBD2 is a possible D gene (5 bases). The ends were cut back, 0 bases at V and 7 bases at J, with 11 bases in the middle. Germline V lookup: CDR1 SGDLS, CDR2 YYNGEE. This CDR3 contains 14 residues. The CDR3: CASSVGGGRNEQFF. CDR3 sequence (DNA): TGTGCCAGCAGCGTAGGGGGTGGGAGAAATGAGCAGTTCTTC.

The genes are TRBV5-1 and TRBJ1-1; 7 bases match TRBD1. Germline-derived CDR1 and CDR2 are SGHRS and YFSETQ. The CDR3 runs to 16 residues. V shed 0 bases, J shed 5 bases, and the junction held 10 bases outside the gene matches. This CDR3 reads CASSLVQGTLGTEAFF. CDR3 coding DNA: TGCGCCAGCAGCTTGGTACAGGGGACCTTGGGGACTGAAGCTTTCTTT.

This clone is a singleton in its sample. This sequence joins TRBV11-3 and TRBJ2-1; 7 positions match TRBD2. J was trimmed by 9 bases and V by 3 bases; bases with no gene match: 14. The CDR3 runs to 16 residues. The germline V gene encodes CDR1 SGHNT and CDR2 YENEEA. CDR3 sequence: CASSLGGEGRFSEQFF. The CDR3 DNA reads TGTGCCAGCAGCTTGGGGGGGGAGGGCCGTTTTAGTGAGCAGTTCTTC.

CDR3 in DNA: TGTGCCAGCAGTCACAAGAACAGGGGGAACACTGAAGCTTTCTTT. Amino acid sequence: CASSHKNRGNTEAFF. V usage is TRBV16 and J usage is TRBJ1-1, with 7 bases fitting TRBD1. This CDR3 is built from 15 residues. The junction had 8 bases not matched to a gene; V was cut back by 6 bases and J by 1 base. Germline V gene sequence: CDR1 KGHSY, CDR2 FQNENV.

The chain has TRBV6-6 and TRBJ2-4; weak D call: TRBD1 (6 bases). Germline V gene sequence: CDR1 MNHNY, CDR2 SVGAGI (reference sequence). The CDR3 has 15 amino acids. The ends were cut back, 6 bases at V and 8 bases at J, with 20 bases in the middle. This chain's CDR3 is CASSQGTRETDIQYF. The CDR3 DNA follows: TGTGCCAGCAGCCAGGGGACAAGGGAGACAGACATTCAGTACTTC.

This rearrangement joins TRBV7-9 to TRBJ2-3; 8 positions match TRBD1. Trimming took 1 base from V and 0 from J; bases not matched to a gene: 9. In germline, CDR1 is SEHNR, CDR2 FQNEAQ (reference sequence). This CDR3 contains 18 residues. CDR3 residues: CASSLDRTGTLSTDTQYF. CDR3 sequence (DNA): TGTGCCAGCAGCTTAGACCGGACAGGGACGCTTAGCACAGATACGCAGTATTTT.

The rearrangement joins TRBV21-1 to TRBJ2-1; the tabulated D call, TRBD1, remains unverified against the DNA. TRBV21-1 is given as a pseudogene. The CDR3 consists of 14 residues. The CDR3 sequence: CASLDRGKTDEQFF. As DNA, the CDR3 is TGTGCCAGCCTGGACAGGGGCAAAACGGATGAGCAGTTCTTC.

The chain couples TRBV5-6 to TRBJ1-1, with TRBD1 matching over 7 bases. The CDR3 totals 15 residues. The germline CDR1 and CDR2 sequences are SGHDT and YYEEEE. V was pared by 1 base and J by 2 bases, with 5 bases of the junction left unmatched. The CDR3 DNA reads as TGTGCCAGCAGCTTGCCCTGGGACAGTAACACTGAAGCTTTCTTT. This encodes CASSLPWDSNTEAFF.

In this sample, this clone turned up a few times. This rearrangement joins TRBV10-2 to TRBJ1-1; 7 positions match TRBD1. The V gene's germline CDR1 is WSHSY and CDR2 SAAADI. The CDR3 is 13 residues long. Trimming at V came to 3 bases and at J to 8 bases, leaving 6 bases not matched to a gene. This chain's CDR3 is CASSDLGGEEAFF. The CDR3 region has the DNA TGCGCCAGCAGTGATTTAGGGGGCGAGGAAGCTTTCTTT.

The chain combines TRBV5-1 with TRBJ2-3; 8 bases are shared with TRBD2. Trimming took 1 base from V and 2 from J; bases not matched to a gene: 6. There are 16 residues in the CDR3. Germline assignment: CDR1 SGHRS and CDR2 YFSETQ. CDR3 amino acids: CASSLRLAGTTDTQYF. The CDR3 coding sequence is TGCGCCAGCAGCTTGAGGCTAGCGGGCACCACAGATACGCAGTATTTT.